This is a list of T cell receptor beta chains from one sample in a study of graft-versus-host responses after intestinal transplantation. Antigen specificity for these receptors is unknown. Method: immunoSEQ multiplex PCR; TCRdb's copy keeps in-frame clones and lacks some. This sample has about 120,000 clones, with 85% to 95% found just once. The sample consisted of unstimulated CD8+ T cells sorted from spleen or lymph node cells, taken before intestinal transplant. The receptors come from a human donor who received an intestinal transplant. CDR3s include the opening cysteine and the closing phenylalanine or tryptophan. A D gene is named only where the DNA matches it firmly. Clone size is shown for a subset of rows, as once, few, many or a class of expanded clone.

clone size	D gene	V gene	J gene	CDR3 DNA	CDR3 protein
once	TRBD2	TRBV5-1	TRBJ2-1	TGCGCCAGCAGCTTCTCCCCGGCGGGAGGGCTGGACAATGAGCAGTTCTTC	CASSFSPAGGLDNEQFF
.	TRBD1	TRBV7-9	TRBJ2-3	TGTGCCAGCAGCCGAGACAGGGGGCTGACAGATACGCAGTATTTT	CASSRDRGLTDTQYF
.	TRBD2	TRBV27	TRBJ2-7	TGTGCCAGCAGTTTAGGACTAGCGGGGAGCTACGAGCAGTACTTC	CASSLGLAGSYEQYF
once	TRBD2	TRBV9	TRBJ2-5	TGTGCCAGCAGCGTAGGAAGTAGCGGGCGGCAGTACTTC	CASSVGSSGRQYF
.	.	TRBV6-1	TRBJ2-1	TGTGCCAGCAGTGCCCTCGTGCGCGAGCAGTTCTTC	CASSALVREQFF
.	.	TRBV9	TRBJ2-7	TGTGCCAGCAGCGTAGAGGGAGGACACACCTACGAGCAGTACTTC	CASSVEGGHTYEQYF
.	TRBD1	TRBV28	TRBJ2-1	TGTGCCAGCAGTCATTTGACCGGGACAGGGGCCTTCAATGAGCAGTTCTTC	CASSHLTGTGAFNEQFF
once	TRBD1	TRBV11-2	TRBJ2-7	TGTGCCAGCAGCTACCACCTTGGACAGGGGGGCTACGAGCAGTACTTC	CASSYHLGQGGYEQYF
.	.	TRBV15	TRBJ2-2	TGTGCCACCAGCAGAGGTCAGCTCACCGGGGAGCTGTTTTTT	CATSRGQLTGELFF
once	TRBD1	TRBV4-3	TRBJ1-1	TGCGCCAGCAGCCAAGATTTCGGGACAGGGGGCGAAGCTTTCTTT	CASSQDFGTGGEAFF
.	TRBD2	TRBV19	TRBJ2-7	TGTGCCAGTAGTATGCGGACTAGCGACGGGCAGTACTTC	CASSMRTSDGQYF
.	.	TRBV28	TRBJ1-1	TGTGCCAGCAGTTTTATCACTGAAGCTTTCTTT	CASSFITEAFF
.	TRBD1	TRBV19	TRBJ2-7	TGTGCCAGTAGCCAAAACCCCCAGGGGGACGAGCAGTACTTC	CASSQNPQGDEQYF
.	.	TRBV30	TRBJ2-5	TGTGCCTGGACCCCCGGGGCCGAGACCCAGTACTTC	CAWTPGAETQYF
.	TRBD2	TRBV7-9	TRBJ2-1	TGTGCCAGCAGTTCGTCTAGCGGGAGAGAATACAATGAGCAGTTCTTC	CASSSSSGREYNEQFF
once	.	TRBV28	TRBJ2-7	TGTGCCAGCAGTTTATTATCCTACGAGCAGTACTTC	CASSLLSYEQYF
.	TRBD2	TRBV7-2	TRBJ2-1	TGTGCCAGCAGCTTTGGGACTAGCGGGAGAGAAGCCTACAATGAGCAGTTCTTC	CASSFGTSGREAYNEQFF
.	.	TRBV7-4	TRBJ1-2	TGTGCCAGAGCGACTAGAGTTCGCTATGGCTACACCTTC	CARATRVRYGYTF
once	TRBD1	TRBV7-2	TRBJ2-6	TGTGCCAGCAGCTCGAGGGACAGCTCTGGGGCCAACGTCCTGACTTTC	CASSSRDSSGANVLTF
.	TRBD1	TRBV6-5	TRBJ1-2	TGTGCCAGCAGCTCGACAGGGAACGGCTACACCTTC	CASSSTGNGYTF
.	TRBD1	TRBV7-6	TRBJ1-4	TGTGCCAGCAGCCCCGACAGGGCACGAGACGGAAAACTGTTTTTT	CASSPDRARDGKLFF
.	.	TRBV6-5	TRBJ1-5	TGTGCCAGCAGTTATACCCTAAGCAATCAGCCCCAGCATTTT	CASSYTLSNQPQHF
.	TRBD1	TRBV4-2	TRBJ2-7	TGTGCCAGCAGCCAAGGGAATGACAGGGTACTGGACGAGCAGTACTTC	CASSQGNDRVLDEQYF
.	.	TRBV6-5	TRBJ1-1	TGTGCCAGCACCCCGGAGGGCACTGAAGCTTTCTTT	CASTPEGTEAFF
once	TRBD1	TRBV29-1	TRBJ2-7	TGCAGCGTTGAAGATCAGGGGACAGGGAACTACGAGCAGTACTTC	CSVEDQGTGNYEQYF
.	.	TRBV19	TRBJ1-2	TGTGCCAGTAGTTCGATTCCGGAGATGGTTTATGGCTACACCTTC	CASSSIPEMVYGYTF
.	TRBD2	TRBV7-2	TRBJ2-1	TGTGCCAGCAGCTTGACTAGCGGAGGATACAATGAGCAGTTCTTC	CASSLTSGGYNEQFF
.	.	TRBV28	TRBJ2-7	TGTGCCAGCGGGTCGGGAGAGTCCTACGAGCAGTACTTC	CASGSGESYEQYF
.	.	TRBV19	TRBJ2-2	TGTGCCAGTAGTAAAAGGACTGCGAACACCGGGGAGCTGTTTTTT	CASSKRTANTGELFF
.	.	TRBV9	TRBJ2-7	TGTGCCAGCAGCATAGGGAGTACGACCTACGAGCAGTACTTC	CASSIGSTTYEQYF
.	TRBD1	TRBV4-1	TRBJ1-6	TGCGCCAGCAGCCAACCTGACAGGGGCAATTCACCCCTCCACTTT	CASSQPDRGNSPLHF
.	TRBD2	TRBV5-5	TRBJ2-7	TGTGCCAGCAGCCAAGCGGGAGGTTCCTACGAGCAGTACTTC	CASSQAGGSYEQYF
.	.	TRBV27	TRBJ2-3	TGTGCCAGTCATATACGCGATACGCAGTATTTT	CASHIRDTQYF
.	.	TRBV18	TRBJ2-1	TGTGCCAGCTCACCGACAATAGAGGAGTGGGACAATGAGCAGTTCTTC	CASSPTIEEWDNEQFF
.	TRBD2	TRBV4-1	TRBJ2-1	TGCGCCAGCAGCCAAATGAGAGGGACTAGCGGGAGGGATGAGCAGTTCTTC	CASSQMRGTSGRDEQFF
.	.	TRBV6-5	TRBJ2-7	TGTGCCAGCAGTGAACCCAGCAACTACGAGCAGTACTTC	CASSEPSNYEQYF
.	.	TRBV6-1	TRBJ2-7	TGTGCCAGCAGTGACTACGCACCCTACGAGCAGTACTTC	CASSDYAPYEQYF
.	.	TRBV4-1	TRBJ2-7	TGCGCCAGCAGCCAACCCTTAACCCCCACAGGGTACGAGCAGTACTTC	CASSQPLTPTGYEQYF